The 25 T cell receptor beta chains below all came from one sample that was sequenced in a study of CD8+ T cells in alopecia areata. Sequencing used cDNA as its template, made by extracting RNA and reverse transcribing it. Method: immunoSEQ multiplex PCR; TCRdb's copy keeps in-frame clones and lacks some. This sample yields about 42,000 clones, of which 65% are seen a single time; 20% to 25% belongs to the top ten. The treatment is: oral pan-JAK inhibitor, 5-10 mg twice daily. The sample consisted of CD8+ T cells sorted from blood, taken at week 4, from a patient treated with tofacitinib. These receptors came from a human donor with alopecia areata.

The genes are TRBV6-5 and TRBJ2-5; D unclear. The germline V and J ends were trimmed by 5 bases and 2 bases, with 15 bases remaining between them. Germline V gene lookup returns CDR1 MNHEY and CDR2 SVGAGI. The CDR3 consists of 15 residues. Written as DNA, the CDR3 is TGTGCCAGCAGTGCGACCGCGTTCCCGCAAGAGACCCAGTACTTC. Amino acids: CASSATAFPQETQYF.

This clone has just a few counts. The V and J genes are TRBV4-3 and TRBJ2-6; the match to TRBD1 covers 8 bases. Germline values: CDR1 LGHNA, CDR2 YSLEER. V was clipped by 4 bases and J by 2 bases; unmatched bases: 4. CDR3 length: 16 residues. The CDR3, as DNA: TGCGCCAGCAGCCCCGGACAGGGTACTGGGGCCAACGTCCTGACTTTC. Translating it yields CASSPGQGTGANVLTF.

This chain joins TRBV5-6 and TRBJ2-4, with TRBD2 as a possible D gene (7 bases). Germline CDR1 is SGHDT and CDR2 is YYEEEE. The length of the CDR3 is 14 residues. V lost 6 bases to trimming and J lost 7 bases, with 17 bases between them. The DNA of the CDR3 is TGTGCCAGCACCCATGGGGGGGCTTCGAACATTCAGTACTTC. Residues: CASTHGGASNIQYF.

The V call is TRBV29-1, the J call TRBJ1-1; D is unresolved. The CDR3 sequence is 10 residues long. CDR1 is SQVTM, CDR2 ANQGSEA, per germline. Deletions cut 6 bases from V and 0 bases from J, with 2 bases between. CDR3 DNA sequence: TGCAGCGTGGTGAACACTGAAGCTTTCTTT. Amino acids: CSVVNTEAFF.

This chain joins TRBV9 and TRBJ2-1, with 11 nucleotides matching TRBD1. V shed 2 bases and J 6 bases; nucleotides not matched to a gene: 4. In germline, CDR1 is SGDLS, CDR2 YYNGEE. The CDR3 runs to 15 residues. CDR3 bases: TGTGCCAGCAGCGTGGCCGGGACAGGGGGCAATGAGCAGTTCTTC. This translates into CASSVAGTGGNEQFF.

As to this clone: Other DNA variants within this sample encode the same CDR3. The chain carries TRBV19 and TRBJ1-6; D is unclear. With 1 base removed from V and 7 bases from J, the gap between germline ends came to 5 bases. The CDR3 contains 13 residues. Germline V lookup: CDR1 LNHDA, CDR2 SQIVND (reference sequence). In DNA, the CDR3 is TGTGCCAGTAGTATAGGGGCGAATTCACCCCTCCACTTT. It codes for CASSIGANSPLHF.

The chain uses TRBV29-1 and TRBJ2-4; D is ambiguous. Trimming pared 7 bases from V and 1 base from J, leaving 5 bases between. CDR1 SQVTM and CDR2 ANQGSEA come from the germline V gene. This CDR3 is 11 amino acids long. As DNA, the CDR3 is TGCAGCGCTCTGGCCAAAAACATTCAGTACTTC. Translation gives CSALAKNIQYF. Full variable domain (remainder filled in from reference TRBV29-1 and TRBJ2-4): SAVISQKPSRDICQRGTSLTIQCQVDSQVTMMFWYRQQPGQSLTLIATANQGSEATYESGFVIDKFPISRPNLTFSTLTVSNMSPEDSSIYLCSALAKNIQYFGAGTRLSVL.

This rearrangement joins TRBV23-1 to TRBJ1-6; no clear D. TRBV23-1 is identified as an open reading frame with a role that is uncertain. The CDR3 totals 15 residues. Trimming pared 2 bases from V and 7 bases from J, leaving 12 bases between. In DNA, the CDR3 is TGCGCCAGCAGTCAAGTCGTATTGGGGAATTCACCCCTCCACTTT. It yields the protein CASSQVVLGNSPLHF.

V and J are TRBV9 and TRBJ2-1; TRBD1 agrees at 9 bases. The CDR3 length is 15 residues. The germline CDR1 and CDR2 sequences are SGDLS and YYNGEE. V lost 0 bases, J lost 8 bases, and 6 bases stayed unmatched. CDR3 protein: CASSVAGQGFDEQFF. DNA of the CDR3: TGTGCCAGCAGCGTAGCCGGACAGGGGTTCGATGAGCAGTTCTTC.

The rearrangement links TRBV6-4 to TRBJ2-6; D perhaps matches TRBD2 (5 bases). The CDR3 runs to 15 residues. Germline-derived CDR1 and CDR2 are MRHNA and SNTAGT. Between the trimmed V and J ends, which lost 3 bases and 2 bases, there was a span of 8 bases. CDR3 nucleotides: TGTGCCAGCAGTGAACGGGGAACTGGGGCCAACGTCCTGACTTTC. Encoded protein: CASSERGTGANVLTF.

The chain's CDR3 is CASSLNPAQETQYF. As DNA, the CDR3 is TGTGCCAGCAGTTTAAATCCGGCTCAAGAGACCCAGTACTTC. This chain connects TRBV27 to TRBJ2-5; D remains unclear. Germline-derived CDR1 and CDR2 are MNHEY and SMNVEV (reference sequence). The CDR3 is 14 residues long. Trimming removed 2 bases from V and 2 bases from J, with 9 bases in between.

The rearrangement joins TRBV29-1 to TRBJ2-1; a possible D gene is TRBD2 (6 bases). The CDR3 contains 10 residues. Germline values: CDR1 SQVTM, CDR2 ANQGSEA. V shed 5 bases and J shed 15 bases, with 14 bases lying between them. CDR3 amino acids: CSVYRDSVFF. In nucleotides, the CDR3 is TGCAGCGTTTACCGGGACTCGGTGTTCTTC.

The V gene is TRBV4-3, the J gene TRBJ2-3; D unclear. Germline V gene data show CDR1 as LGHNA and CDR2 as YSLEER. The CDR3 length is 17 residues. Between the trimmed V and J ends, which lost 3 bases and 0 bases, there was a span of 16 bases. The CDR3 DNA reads TGCGCCAGCAGCCACCGCCATCCCCCGACTAGCACAGATACGCAGTATTTT. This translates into CASSHRHPPTSTDTQYF.

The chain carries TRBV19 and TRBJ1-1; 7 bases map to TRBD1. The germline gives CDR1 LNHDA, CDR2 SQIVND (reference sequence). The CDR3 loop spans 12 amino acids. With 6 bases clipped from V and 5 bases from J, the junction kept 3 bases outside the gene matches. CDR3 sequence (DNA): TGTGCCAGTAGGGCAGGGGGTACTGAAGCTTTCTTT. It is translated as CASRAGGTEAFF.

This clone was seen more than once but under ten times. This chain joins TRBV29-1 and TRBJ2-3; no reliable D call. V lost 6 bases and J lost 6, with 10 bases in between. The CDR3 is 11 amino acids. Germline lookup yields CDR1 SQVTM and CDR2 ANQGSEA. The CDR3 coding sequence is TGCAGCGTCATTAGTGGTGATACGCAGTATTTT. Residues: CSVISGDTQYF.

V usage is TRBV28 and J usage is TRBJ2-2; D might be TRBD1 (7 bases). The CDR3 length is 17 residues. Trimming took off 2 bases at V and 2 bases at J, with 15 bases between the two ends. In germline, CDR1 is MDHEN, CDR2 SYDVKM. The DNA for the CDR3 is TGTGCCAGCAGTTTAGTAGGGGGGACAGAAAACACCGGGGAGCTGTTTTTT. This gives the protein CASSLVGGTENTGELFF. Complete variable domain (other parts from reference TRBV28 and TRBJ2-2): DVKVTQSSRYLVKRTGEKVFLECVQDMDHENMFWYRQDPGLGLRLIYFSYDVKMKEKGDIPEGYSVSREKKERFSLILESASTNQTSMYLCASSLVGGTENTGELFFGEGSRLTVL.

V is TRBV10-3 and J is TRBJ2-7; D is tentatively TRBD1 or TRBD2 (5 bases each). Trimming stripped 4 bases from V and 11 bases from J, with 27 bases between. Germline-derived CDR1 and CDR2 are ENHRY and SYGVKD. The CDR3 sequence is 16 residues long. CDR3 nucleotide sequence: TGTGCCATCAGTGCCCCCACCACAGGCGAAGGAATGCGGGAGTACTTC. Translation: CAISAPTTGEGMREYF.

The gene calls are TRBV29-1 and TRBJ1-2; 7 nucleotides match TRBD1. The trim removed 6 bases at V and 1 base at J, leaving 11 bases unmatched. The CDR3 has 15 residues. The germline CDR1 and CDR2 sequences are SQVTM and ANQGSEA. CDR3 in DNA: TGCAGCGTAGACACCGGGACAGAGCTTAACTATGGCTACACCTTC. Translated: CSVDTGTELNYGYTF.

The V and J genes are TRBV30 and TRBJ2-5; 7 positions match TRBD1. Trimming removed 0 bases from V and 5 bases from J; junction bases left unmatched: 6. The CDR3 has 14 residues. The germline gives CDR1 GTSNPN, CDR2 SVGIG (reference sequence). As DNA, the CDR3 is TGTGCCTGGAGTGTGAAGGGCAGGGGGGAGACCCAGTACTTC. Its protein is CAWSVKGRGETQYF.

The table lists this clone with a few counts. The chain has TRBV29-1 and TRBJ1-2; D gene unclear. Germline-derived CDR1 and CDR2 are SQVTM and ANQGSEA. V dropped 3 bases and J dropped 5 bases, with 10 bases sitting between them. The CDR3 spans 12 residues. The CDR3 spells CSVDAQSYGYTF. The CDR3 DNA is TGCAGCGTTGACGCACAGAGTTATGGCTACACCTTC.

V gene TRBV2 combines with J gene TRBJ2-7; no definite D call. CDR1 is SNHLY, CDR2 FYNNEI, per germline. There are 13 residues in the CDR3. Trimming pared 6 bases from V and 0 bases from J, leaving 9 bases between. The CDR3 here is CASRETSSYEQYF. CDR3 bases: TGTGCCAGCAGAGAAACGAGCTCCTACGAGCAGTACTTC. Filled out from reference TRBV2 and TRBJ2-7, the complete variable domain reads EPEVTQTPSHQVTQMGQEVILRCVPISNHLYFYWYRQILGQKVEFLVSFYNNEISEKSEIFDDQFSVERPDGSNFTLKIRSTKLEDSAMYFCASRETSSYEQYFGPGTRLTVT.

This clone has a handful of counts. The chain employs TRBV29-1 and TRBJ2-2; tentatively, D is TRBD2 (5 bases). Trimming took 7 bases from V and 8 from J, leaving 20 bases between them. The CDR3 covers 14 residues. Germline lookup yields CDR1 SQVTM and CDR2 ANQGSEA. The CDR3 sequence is CSASWRQADGELFF. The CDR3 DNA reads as TGCAGCGCTTCCTGGAGGCAGGCGGATGGGGAGCTGTTTTTT.

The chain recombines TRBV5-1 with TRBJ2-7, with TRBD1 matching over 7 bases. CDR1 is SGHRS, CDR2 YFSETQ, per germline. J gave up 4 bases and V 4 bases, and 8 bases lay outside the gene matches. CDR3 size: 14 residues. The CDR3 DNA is TGCGCCAGCAGCCCCTCCGGGACAGATTACGAGCAGTACTTC. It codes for CASSPSGTDYEQYF.

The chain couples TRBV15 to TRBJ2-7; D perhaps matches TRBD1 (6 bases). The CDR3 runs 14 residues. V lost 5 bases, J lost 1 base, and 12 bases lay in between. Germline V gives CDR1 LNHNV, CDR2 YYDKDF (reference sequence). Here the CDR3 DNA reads TGTGCCACCAGCGTGGGAAGGGGGTCCTACGAGCAGTACTTC. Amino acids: CATSVGRGSYEQYF.

The CDR3 coding sequence is TGTGCCAGTAGTCTCGGGCTAAGCAATCAGCCCCAGCATTTT. Amino acid sequence: CASSLGLSNQPQHF. The chain joins TRBV19 to TRBJ1-5; D not resolved. Germline CDR1 is LNHDA and CDR2 is SQIVND (reference sequence). The CDR3 contains 14 residues. V dropped 5 bases and J dropped 1 base, with 9 bases sitting between them.